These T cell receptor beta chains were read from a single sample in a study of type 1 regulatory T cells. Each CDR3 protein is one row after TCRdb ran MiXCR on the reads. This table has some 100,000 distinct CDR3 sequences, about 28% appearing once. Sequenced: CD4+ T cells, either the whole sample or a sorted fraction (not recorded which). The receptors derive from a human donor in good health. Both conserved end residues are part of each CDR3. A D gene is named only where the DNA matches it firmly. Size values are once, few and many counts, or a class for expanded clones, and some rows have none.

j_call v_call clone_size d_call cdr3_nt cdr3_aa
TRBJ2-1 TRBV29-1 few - TGCAGCGGGGCGGTAAGCTCCTACAATGAGCAGTTCTTC CSGAVSSYNEQFF
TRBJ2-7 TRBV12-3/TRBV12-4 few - TGTGCCAGCAGCGACAGAAGACACTACGAGCAGTACTTC CASSDRRHYEQYF
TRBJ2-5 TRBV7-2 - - TGTGCCAGCAGCTTAGTTAGCCCGAACGTGCTTGGGGCGTGGACCCAGTACTTC CASSLVSPNVLGAWTQYF
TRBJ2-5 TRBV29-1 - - TGCAGCGTTGAACGGGGAGACACCCCCGAGACCCAGTACTTC CSVERGDTPETQYF
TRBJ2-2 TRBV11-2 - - TGTGCCAGCAGCTCCCCTTCGATTGCCTCGAACACCGGGGAGCTGTTTTTT CASSSPSIASNTGELFF
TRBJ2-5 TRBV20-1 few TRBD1 TGCAGTGCTAGAGCAGGGGGCGAGACCCAGTACTTC CSARAGGETQYF
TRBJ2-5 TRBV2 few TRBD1 TGTGCCAGCAGACCGCACGGGAGAAAGACAGGGGTGCAAGAGACCCAGTACTTC CASRPHGRKTGVQETQYF
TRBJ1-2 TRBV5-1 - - TGCGCCAGCAGCTTGACCCCAACGGCTAACTATGGCTACACCTTC CASSLTPTANYGYTF
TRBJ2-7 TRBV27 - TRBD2 TGTGCCAGCGGCATAGCGGGAAGCAGTCGGGAGCAGTACTTC CASGIAGSSREQYF
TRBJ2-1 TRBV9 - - TGTGCCAGCAGCGCCCCTCCGGGCGCCTACAATGAGCAGTTCTTC CASSAPPGAYNEQFF
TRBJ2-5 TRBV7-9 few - TGTGCCAGCAGCTTAGTCCCGTCGGCAGAAGAGACCCAGTACTTC CASSLVPSAEETQYF
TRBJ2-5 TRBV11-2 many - TGTGCCAGCCGCCCCGGGGATAGGGAGACCCAGTACTTC CASRPGDRETQYF
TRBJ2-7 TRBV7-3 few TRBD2 TGTGCCAGCAGCGAGTTCGGGGGGAGAACCGACGAGCAGTACTTC CASSEFGGRTDEQYF
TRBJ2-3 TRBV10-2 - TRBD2 TGCGCCAGCCTCGGCCTTACTAGCGGGCAGGAGCGCACAGATACGCAGTATTTT CASLGLTSGQERTDTQYF
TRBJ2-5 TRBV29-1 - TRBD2 TGCAGCGTTGGTAGCGGGAGTGGTGAGACCCAGTACTTC CSVGSGSGETQYF
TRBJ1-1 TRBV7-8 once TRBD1 TGTGCCAGCAGCTTAGAGGACAGGGGGGAAGCTTTCTTT CASSLEDRGEAFF
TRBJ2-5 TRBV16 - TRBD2 TGTGCCAGCAGCCAGGGACTAGCGAGCCAGTACTTC CASSQGLASQYF
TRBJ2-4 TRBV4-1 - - TGCGCCAGCAGCCTCCAGATTCTAGCCAAAAACATTCAGTACTTC CASSLQILAKNIQYF
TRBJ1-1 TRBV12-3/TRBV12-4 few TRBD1 TGTGCCAGCAGTGGGCCGGACAGGGGGACTGAAGCTTTCTTT CASSGPDRGTEAFF
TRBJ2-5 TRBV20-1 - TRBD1 TGCAGTGCTACCTCTTCCAGGGGGCAAGAGACCCAGTACTTC CSATSSRGQETQYF
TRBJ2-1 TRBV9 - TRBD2 TGTGCCAGCAGCGGAGGACTAGCGGGATACAATGAGCAGTTCTTC CASSGGLAGYNEQFF
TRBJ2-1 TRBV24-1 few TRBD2 TGTGCCACCAGTGATTCTGCCTGGGGGAGTAGCGGGAGAGTGGAGCAGTTCTTC CATSDSAWGSSGRVEQFF
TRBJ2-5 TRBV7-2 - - TGTGCCAGCAGCGAGGGGTTCACAGAAAGTGGGACCCAGTACTTC CASSEGFTESGTQYF
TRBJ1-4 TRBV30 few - TGTGCCTGGAAGTCGACCGGCGTGTTGGAAAAACTGTTTTTT CAWKSTGVLEKLFF
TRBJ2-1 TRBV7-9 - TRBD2 TGTGCCAGCAGCCCGTATCTAGCGGGAGGGAATGAGCAGTTCTTC CASSPYLAGGNEQFF
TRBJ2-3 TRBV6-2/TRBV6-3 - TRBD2 TGTGCCAGCAGTTACGAACTAGCGGGAGTAGATGCAGATACGCAGTATTTT CASSYELAGVDADTQYF
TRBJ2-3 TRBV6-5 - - TGTGCCAGCAGTCCTTTTCGCCTAGAGGATAGCGCAGATACGCAGTATTTT CASSPFRLEDSADTQYF
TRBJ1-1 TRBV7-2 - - TGTGCCAGCAGCGGAAGGGTGAACACTGAAGCTTTCTTT CASSGRVNTEAFF
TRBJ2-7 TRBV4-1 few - TGCGCCAGCAGCCAAGCCGAGCTCGAGATTTACGAGCAGTACTTC CASSQAELEIYEQYF
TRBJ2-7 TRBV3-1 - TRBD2 TGTGCCAGCAGCCAAGTCGGGGGGTCCGAGCAGTACTTC CASSQVGGSEQYF
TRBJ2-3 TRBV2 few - TGTGCCAGCAGTGGGGACTTCACAGATACGCAGTATTTT CASSGDFTDTQYF
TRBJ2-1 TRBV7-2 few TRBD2 TGTGCCAGCAGCTTGTTCAGCGGGAGCAACAATGAGCAGTTCTTC CASSLFSGSNNEQFF
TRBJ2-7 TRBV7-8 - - TGTGCCAGCAGCAGAGACACCGGCGGTTTCTACGAGCAGTACTTC CASSRDTGGFYEQYF
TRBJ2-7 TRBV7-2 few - TGTGCCAGCAGCGCTAGCCGGGCCACCTACGAGCAGTACTTC CASSASRATYEQYF
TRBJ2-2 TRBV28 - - TGTGCCAGCAGTCCAATGGACGGTTTATCCGGGGAGCTGTTTTTT CASSPMDGLSGELFF
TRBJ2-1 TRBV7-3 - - TGTGCCAGCAGCCCTACGGGGGCCACCTACAATGAGCAGTTCTTC CASSPTGATYNEQFF
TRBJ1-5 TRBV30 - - TGTGCCTGGAGTGGGGACGAGAATCAGCCCCAGCATTTT CAWSGDENQPQHF
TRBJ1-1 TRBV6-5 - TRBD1 TGTGCCAGCAGGAACACAGGGGGCACTGAAGCTTTCTTT CASRNTGGTEAFF
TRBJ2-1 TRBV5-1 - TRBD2 TGCGCCAGCAGCTTGGTTAGCGGGAGAAGGTCAGATGAGCAGTTCTTC CASSLVSGRRSDEQFF
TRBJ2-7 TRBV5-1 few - TGCGCCAGCAGCTTGCAGTTCCACGAGCAGTACTTC CASSLQFHEQYF
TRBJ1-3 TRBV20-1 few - TGCAGTGCCACTCACCCTATCAGTGGAAACACCATATATTTT CSATHPISGNTIYF
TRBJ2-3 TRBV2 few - TGTGCCAGCAGTGAGAGGCTAGCCGGGGGGCAGTATTTT CASSERLAGGQYF
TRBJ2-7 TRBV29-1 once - TGCAGCGTTGGAGGGAGCGGACAGTACGAGCAGTACTTC CSVGGSGQYEQYF
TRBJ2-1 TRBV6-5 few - TGTGCCAGCAGCCTAGGTGGCAGGGGTTACAATGAGCAGTTCTTC CASSLGGRGYNEQFF